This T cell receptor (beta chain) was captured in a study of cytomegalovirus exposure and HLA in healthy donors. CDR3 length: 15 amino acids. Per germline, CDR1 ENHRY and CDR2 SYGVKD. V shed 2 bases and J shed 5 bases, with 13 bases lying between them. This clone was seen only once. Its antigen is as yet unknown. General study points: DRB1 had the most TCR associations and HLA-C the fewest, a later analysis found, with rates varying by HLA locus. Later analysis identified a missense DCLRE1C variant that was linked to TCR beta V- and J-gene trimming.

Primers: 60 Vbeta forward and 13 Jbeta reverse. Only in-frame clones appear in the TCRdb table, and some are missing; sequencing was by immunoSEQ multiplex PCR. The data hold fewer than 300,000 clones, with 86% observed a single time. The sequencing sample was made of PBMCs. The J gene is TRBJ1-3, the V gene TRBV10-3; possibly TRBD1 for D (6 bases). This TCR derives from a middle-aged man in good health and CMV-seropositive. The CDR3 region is CAISEPRDTRNTIYF. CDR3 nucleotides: TGTGCCATCAGTGAGCCCCGGGACACCAGAAACACCATATATTTT.